These T cell receptor beta chains were read from a single sample in a study of blood T cell repertoires in COVID-19. TCRdb keeps only in-frame clones here, not all; method: immunoSEQ multiplex PCR. The sample shows 55,000 to 90,000 clones, more than 80% of them seen only once. Sequencing was carried out using peripheral blood. Receptors originate from an elderly woman with active or convalescent COVID-19. CDR3s leave out the opening cysteine and the closing phenylalanine or tryptophan. D genes are given only for firm matches. Some rows have no size entry. The others give once, few or many, or a class for an expanded clone.

TRBV12-3/TRBV12-4	TRBJ1-5	-	-	ASSLLSDQPQH
TRBV27	TRBJ2-1	TRBD2	-	ASSLRGAGGGYNEQF
TRBV27	TRBJ2-3	-	-	ASAFGVAGTDTQY
TRBV5-4	TRBJ2-7	-	few	ASSPGDEQY
TRBV7-9	TRBJ1-2	-	-	ASSTRQAYYT
TRBV7-2	TRBJ2-7	TRBD1	-	VSSLQTGQFIFEQY
TRBV19	TRBJ2-1	TRBD1	-	ASSTPGRGNNEQF
TRBV19	TRBJ2-2	TRBD1	-	ASSQTGTRSVGELF
TRBV12-3/TRBV12-4	TRBJ1-6	-	-	ASSSLGGAPLH
TRBV19	TRBJ2-7	TRBD1	-	ASSTGQGLSAAEQY
TRBV6-5	TRBJ2-1	-	-	ASRRTDGGVHEQF
TRBV9	TRBJ2-3	-	-	ASSDGTGTYTQY
TRBV7-9	TRBJ1-1	-	few	ASSFSMNTEAF
TRBV11-2	TRBJ2-2	-	-	ASSWTVANTGELF
TRBV2	TRBJ1-1	TRBD1	-	ASSVWLGQGDKAF
TRBV15	TRBJ2-3	-	-	ATSISTDTQY
TRBV7-9	TRBJ2-5	TRBD1	-	ASSRLGTGGFGTQY
TRBV7-2	TRBJ2-1	-	-	ASSPSSGGLV
TRBV7-2	TRBJ2-3	TRBD2	-	ASSLTSGGSDTQY
TRBV20-1	TRBJ1-4	-	-	SARANEKLF
TRBV5-1	TRBJ1-1	TRBD1	-	ASSSTGMNTEAF
TRBV18	TRBJ2-5	-	-	ASSPSLGDTVETQY
TRBV27	TRBJ1-2	TRBD1	-	ASSENRGGGYT
TRBV19	TRBJ1-4	-	-	ASRKGPTNEKLF
TRBV23-1	TRBJ1-5	-	-	ASSQWPGGAVNQPQH
TRBV19	TRBJ2-1	-	-	ASTERSFVSEQF
TRBV3-1/TRBV3-2	TRBJ1-5	-	-	ASSQENRNQPQH
TRBV18	TRBJ1-3	TRBD1	once	ASSPPTGNSGNTIY
TRBV6-1	TRBJ1-4	TRBD1	-	ASSDRGQPATNEKLF
TRBV28	TRBJ1-4	-	-	ASRPLRRVNEKLF